This TCR beta chain originates from a study of blood T cell repertoires in COVID-19. Study-wide background: Sites in the United States, Italy and Spain provided acute and convalescent COVID-19 samples.

Clones were sequenced by immunoSEQ multiplex PCR, and TCRdb holds only the in-frame ones, with some missing. This sample has about 68,000 clones; about 89% occur once, and the top ten carry roughly 2.6%. Germline V CDR1 and CDR2: SGDLS, YYNGEE. Trimming left V 3 bases short and J 0 bases short, with 7 bases between. This CDR3 is 15 amino acids long. Seattle enrolled patients during active infection and tracked them longitudinally. Sequenced: peripheral blood. This chain connects TRBV9 to TRBJ2-6; TRBD1 is a possible D gene (5 bases). The TCR originated in a man aged 45-65 years with COVID-19, enrolled during active disease. CDR3 in amino acids: CASSAQDSGANVLTF. CDR3 sequence (DNA): TGTGCCAGCAGCGCACAGGACTCTGGGGCCAACGTCCTGACTTTC.